This T cell receptor (beta chain) was sequenced in a study of sequential checkpoint blockade in melanoma. Noted treatment: randomized to nivolumab then ipilimumab (arm A) or the reverse (arm B). PBMC sorting kept live CD3+CD8+ cells without CD19 or CD56. V gave up 1 base and J gave up 7 bases, with 9 bases separating them. Per germline, CDR1 SGHRS and CDR2 YFSETQ. The CDR3 loop spans 12 amino acids. Sequencing was performed with immunoSEQ multiplex PCR; in TCRdb, only in-frame clones are kept and a portion is missing. The repertoire holds about 19,000 clones, with around 75% as singletons. The origin of this receptor is a human donor with melanoma. Material: CD8+ T cells sorted from blood (inferred from file names), obtained from a patient given nivolumab and ipilimumab in sequence. The chain couples TRBV5-1 to TRBJ2-7; D might be TRBD2 (5 bases). The CDR3 DNA reads TGCGCCAGCAGCTTGTTCTCGGGGGAGCAGTACTTC. This codes for CASSLFSGEQYF.